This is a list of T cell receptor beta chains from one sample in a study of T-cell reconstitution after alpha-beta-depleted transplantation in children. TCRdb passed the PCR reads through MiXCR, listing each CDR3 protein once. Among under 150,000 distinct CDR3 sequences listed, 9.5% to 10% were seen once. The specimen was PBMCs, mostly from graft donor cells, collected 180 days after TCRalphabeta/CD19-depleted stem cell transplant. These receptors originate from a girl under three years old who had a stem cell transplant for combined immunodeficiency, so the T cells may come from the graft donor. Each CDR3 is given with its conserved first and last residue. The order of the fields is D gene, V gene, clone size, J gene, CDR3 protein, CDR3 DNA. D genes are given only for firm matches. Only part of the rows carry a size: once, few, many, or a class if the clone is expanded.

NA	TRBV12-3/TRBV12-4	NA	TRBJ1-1	CASSLASGDTEAFF	TGTGCCAGCAGTTTGGCCTCCGGTGACACTGAAGCTTTCTTT
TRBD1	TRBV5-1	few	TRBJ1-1	CASSPDRGMNTEAFF	TGCGCCAGCAGCCCGGACAGGGGAATGAACACTGAAGCTTTCTTT
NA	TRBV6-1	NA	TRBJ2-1	CASSSRRVVSAYNEQFF	TGTGCCAGCAGCTCCCGGCGAGTGGTGTCAGCCTACAATGAGCAGTTCTTC
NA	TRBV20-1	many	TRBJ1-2	CSARGANYGYTF	TGCAGTGCTAGAGGGGCTAACTATGGCTACACCTTC
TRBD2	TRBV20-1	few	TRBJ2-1	CSARKKGLAGTYNEQFF	TGCAGTGCTAGAAAGAAGGGACTAGCGGGGACGTACAATGAGCAGTTCTTC
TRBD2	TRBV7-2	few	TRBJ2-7	CASSLRGGGLYEQYF	TGTGCCAGCAGCTTACGGGGGGGCGGTCTCTACGAGCAGTACTTC
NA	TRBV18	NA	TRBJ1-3	CASSPRWTDSGNTIYF	TGTGCCAGCTCACCGAGATGGACCGACTCTGGAAACACCATATATTTT
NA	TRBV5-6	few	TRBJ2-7	CASSFPDTPYEQYF	TGTGCCAGCAGCTTCCCAGATACCCCCTACGAGCAGTACTTC
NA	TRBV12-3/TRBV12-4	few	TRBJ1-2	CASSQTAYYGYTF	TGTGCCAGCAGCCAGACAGCGTACTATGGCTACACCTTC
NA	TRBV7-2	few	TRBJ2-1	CASSLRRGDEQFF	TGTGCCAGCAGCTTACGCCGGGGCGATGAGCAGTTCTTC
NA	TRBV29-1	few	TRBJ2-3	CSVGGNTDTQYF	TGCAGCGTTGGTGGAAACACAGATACGCAGTATTTT
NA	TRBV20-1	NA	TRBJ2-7	CSASFEAGGYEQYF	TGCAGTGCTAGCTTCGAAGCAGGGGGGTACGAGCAGTACTTC
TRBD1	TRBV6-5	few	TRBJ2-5	CASSLGQGQTQYF	TGTGCCAGCAGTTTAGGACAGGGACAGACCCAGTACTTC
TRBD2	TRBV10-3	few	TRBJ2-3	CASAGLAGEDTQYF	TGTGCCAGCGCGGGACTAGCGGGAGAAGATACGCAGTATTTT
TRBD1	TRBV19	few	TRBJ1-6	CASSETGGESPLHF	TGTGCCAGTAGTGAGACAGGGGGCGAATCACCCCTCCACTTT
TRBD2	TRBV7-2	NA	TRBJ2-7	CASSPHYSGRGYEQYF	TGTGCCAGCAGCCCCCACTACAGCGGGAGGGGCTACGAGCAGTACTTC
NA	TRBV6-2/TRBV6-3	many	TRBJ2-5	CASSYSIRDQETQYF	TGTGCCAGCAGTTACTCGATTAGGGACCAAGAGACCCAGTACTTC